The present T cell receptor (beta chain) was sequenced within a study of Ad26.COV2.S vaccination and SARS-CoV-2 variants. Background on the study: Into the muscle, Ad26.COV2.S was dosed once or twice, 56 days apart.

Treatment reported: around 19 received Ad26.COV2.S at low or high dose, single or two shots; five or six received placebo; per-sample allocation not given. On day 63 after the first injection, vaccine and placebo recipients gave samples. General study findings and limits: TCR breadth and depth analyses may have underestimated total T cell responses.

This clone was counted a single time. Its antigen is still unknown. Assay used: immunoSEQ multiplex PCR; TCRdb lists only in-frame clones, some missing. This sample has 500,000 or so clones; roughly 87% occur once, and the top ten carry approximately 2.5%. This CDR3 comprises 12 residues. Trimming stripped 0 bases from V and 7 bases from J, with 9 bases between. Germline values: CDR1 SQVTM, CDR2 ANQGSEA. Material: peripheral blood, obtained in a trial of Ad26.COV2.S vaccine versus placebo. This chain links TRBV29-1 with TRBJ1-2; D unresolved. This receptor was identified in a person aged 18-65 years who received the Ad26.COV2.S COVID-19 vaccine or a placebo. CDR3 sequence reads: CSVEDRWTGYTF. The CDR3, as DNA: TGCAGCGTTGAAGATCGATGGACTGGCTACACCTTC. Full variable domain (remainder filled in from reference TRBV29-1 and TRBJ1-2): SAVISQKPSRDICQRGTSLTIQCQVDSQVTMMFWYRQQPGQSLTLIATANQGSEATYESGFVIDKFPISRPNLTFSTLTVSNMSPEDSSIYLCSVEDRWTGYTFGSGTRLTVV.